The 27 T cell receptor beta chains below all came from one sample that was sequenced in a study of blood T cells in healthy people across ages. Alongside a J-beta primer mix, a sample-barcoded 5' primer served in a second PCR lasting about 6 to 11 cycles. One entry per CDR3 protein, called by TCRdb with MiXCR from the 5' RACE reads. The sample has 700,000 to 950,000 distinct CDR3 sequences, roughly 50% seen once; the top ten hold roughly 22%. Specimen: blood. These receptors came from a man between 25 and 39 years old in good health.

The rearrangement links TRBV6-5 to TRBJ1-1, with no clear D. CDR1 and CDR2 (germline): MNHEY, SVGAGI. With 2 bases removed from V and 8 bases from J, the gap between germline ends came to 6 bases. The CDR3 is 11 residues long. CDR3 protein: CASSYVGEAFF. CDR3 nucleotide sequence: TGTGCCAGCAGTTACGTAGGAGAAGCTTTCTTT.

V gene TRBV20-1 combines with J gene TRBJ2-1, with D possibly being TRBD1 or TRBD2 (6 bases each). Trimming cost V 4 bases and J 6 bases, with 13 bases left between them. CDR3 length: 13 residues. Germline V gives CDR1 DFQATT, CDR2 SNEGSKA (reference sequence). The CDR3 nucleotides read TGCAGTGCTAACCCGGGGGCGGGCAATGAGCAGTTCTTC. This codes for CSANPGAGNEQFF.

Comments on this clonotype: A read error may account for a junction end that differs from germline. The rearrangement joins TRBV6-2 or TRBV6-3 to TRBJ1-2, with a weak D call TRBD1 (6 bases). There are 13 residues in the CDR3. Germline loops: CDR1 MNHEY, CDR2 SVGEGT. The CDR3, as DNA: TGTGCCAGCAGTTACGGACAGAACTATGGCCACACCTTC. It specifies CASSYGQNYGHTF.

This chain uses TRBV20-1 with TRBJ2-3, with D unresolved. Trimming shortened V by 0 bases and J by 4 bases, and 8 bases separated the two germline ends. CDR1 and CDR2 (germline): DFQATT, SNEGSKA (reference sequence). The CDR3 has 13 amino acids. The CDR3 is CSARDTAPDTQYF. Written as DNA, the CDR3 is TGCAGTGCTAGAGATACGGCTCCAGATACGCAGTATTTT.

This sequence joins TRBV5-6 and TRBJ2-3; no clear D gene. Deletions cut 0 bases from V and 6 bases from J, with 17 bases between. Germline values: CDR1 SGHDT, CDR2 YYEEEE. This CDR3 comprises 16 residues. CDR3 nucleotide sequence: TGTGCCAGCAGCTTGGATTCTGGTAAGGGATCCGATACGCAGTATTTT. It encodes CASSLDSGKGSDTQYF.

The rearrangement uses TRBV12-3 or TRBV12-4 and TRBJ2-3, with D hard to call. The CDR3 runs to 15 residues. V lost 6 bases to trimming and J lost 5 bases, with 18 bases between them. For the CDR3, the DNA is TGTGCCAGCAGCCCCGCCGGCATGGTAGTAGATACGCAGTATTTT. Translating gives CASSPAGMVVDTQYF.

The CDR3 loop is CASSTRLAGANEQFF. The CDR3 DNA follows: TGTGCCAGCAGCACAAGACTAGCGGGAGCTAATGAGCAGTTCTTC. The J gene is TRBJ2-1, the V gene TRBV7-2; 12 nucleotides line up with TRBD2. Germline CDR1 reads SGHTA; CDR2 reads FQGNSA. J lost 7 bases, V lost 5 bases, and 6 bases had no gene match. The CDR3 runs to 15 residues.

This chain joins TRBV25-1 and TRBJ2-1, with 9 bases lining up with TRBD2. CDR1 and CDR2 (germline): MGHDK, SYGVNS. This CDR3 comprises 14 residues. V lost 1 base to trimming and J lost 9 bases; unmatched junction nucleotides: 4. CDR3 loop: CASSEFISGSEQFF. In DNA, the CDR3 is TGTGCCAGCAGTGAATTCATTAGCGGGAGTGAGCAGTTCTTC.

This sequence joins TRBV7-9 and TRBJ2-1; no clear D. This CDR3 has 13 amino acids. The germline V gene has CDR1 SEHNR and CDR2 FQNEAQ (reference sequence). Trimming stripped 2 bases from V and 6 bases from J, with 8 bases between. The CDR3, as DNA: TGTGCCAGCAGCTTATTGAAGTTCAATGAGCAGTTCTTC. Protein sequence: CASSLLKFNEQFF.

The V and J genes are TRBV7-2 and TRBJ2-3; TRBD2 matches at 8 bases. CDR3 size: 15 residues. The trim removed 2 bases at V and 5 bases at J, leaving 6 bases unmatched. Germline-derived CDR1 and CDR2 are SGHTA and FQGNSA. Written as DNA, the CDR3 is TGTGCCAGCAGCTTATTCGCGGGGGGAGGAGATACGCAGTATTTT. It codes for CASSLFAGGGDTQYF.

The chain joins TRBV7-9 to TRBJ2-7; a weak D match, TRBD1 (6 bases). Trimming took 4 bases from V and 3 from J, leaving 28 bases between them. This CDR3 comprises 19 residues. Germline CDR1 SEHNR, CDR2 FQNEAQ (reference sequence). The CDR3 reads CASSSNPVSPGHTIYEQYF. CDR3 DNA sequence: TGTGCCAGCAGCTCAAACCCCGTCTCCCCGGGACACACTATCTACGAGCAGTACTTC.

Worth noting for this clonotype: One end of the junction is discordant with germline, which a read error may explain. V is TRBV7-9 and J is TRBJ1-2; D might be TRBD1 (5 bases). The length of the CDR3 is 13 residues. Looked up from germline, CDR1 is SEHNR and CDR2 is FQNEAQ (reference sequence). The CDR3: CAGSLVLRDGYTF. CDR3 nucleotides: TGTGCCGGCAGCTTAGTCCTCAGGGACGGCTACACCTTC.

Only a few counts were recorded for this clonotype. J is TRBJ2-1 and V is TRBV29-1, with D perhaps assigned TRBD1 or TRBD2 (5 bases each). Per the germline V gene, CDR1 is SQVTM and CDR2 is ANQGSEA. This CDR3 region has 13 residues. V shed 4 bases and J shed 1 base, with 8 bases lying between them. The chain's CDR3 is CSVVGVSYNEQFF. CDR3 DNA: TGCAGCGTTGTGGGGGTTTCCTACAATGAGCAGTTCTTC.

The chain is built from TRBV6-6 and TRBJ2-1, with no clear D. CDR3 length equals 12 residues. The V and J ends lost 7 bases and 5 bases respectively, with 9 bases between them. From germline, CDR1 is MNHNY and CDR2 SVGAGI (reference sequence). The CDR3 DNA reads TGTGCCAGCACCAACCGGGACAATGAGCAGTTCTTC. It encodes CASTNRDNEQFF.

The chain joins TRBV11-1 to TRBJ2-6; 7 positions agree with TRBD1. With V trimmed by 3 bases and J by 2 bases, 4 bases remained unmatched. The germline V gene has CDR1 SGHAT and CDR2 FQDESV (reference sequence). The CDR3 totals 16 residues. CDR3 sequence (DNA): TGTGCCAGCAGCTTCCAACAGGGGACTGGGGCCAACGTCCTGACTTTC. Amino acids: CASSFQQGTGANVLTF.

The rearrangement uses TRBV7-2 and TRBJ1-5; D might be TRBD1 (5 bases). The CDR3 has 15 residues. Trimming stripped 5 bases from V and 6 bases from J, with 17 bases between. Germline lookup yields CDR1 SGHTA and CDR2 FQGNSA. The CDR3 nucleotides are TGTGCCAGCAGCCCCGGGGGGGGTCTCGGTCAGCCCCAGCATTTT. Encoded protein: CASSPGGGLGQPQHF.

The chain carries TRBV29-1 and TRBJ2-3; a possible D gene is TRBD2 (6 bases). CDR1 is SQVTM, CDR2 ANQGSEA, per germline. The CDR3 spans 13 residues. The V end was cut by 5 bases, the J end by 7 bases, with 16 bases between. The chain's CDR3 is CSVKAGDAYTQYF. For the CDR3, the DNA is TGCAGCGTTAAAGCGGGTGACGCCTATACGCAGTATTTT.

The rearrangement uses TRBV3-1 and TRBJ1-4; 7 positions match TRBD1. CDR1 is LGHDT, CDR2 YNNKEL, per germline (reference sequence). The V segment lost 4 bases and the J segment 8 bases; nucleotides outside the gene matches: 10. The CDR3 totals 15 residues. CDR3: CASSLRGGGDEKLFF. The CDR3 DNA follows: TGTGCCAGCAGCCTTAGAGGAGGGGGCGACGAAAAACTGTTTTTT.

This clonotype was seen a handful of times. The rearrangement links TRBV7-2 to TRBJ2-5, with D possibly being TRBD2 (5 bases). The CDR3 sequence is 14 residues long. CDR1 and CDR2 from the germline V gene are SGHTA and FQGNSA. The V gene lost 4 bases and the J gene lost 4 bases, with 13 bases spanning the gap. CDR3 amino acids: CASSSRTAGETQYF. The DNA of the CDR3 is TGTGCCAGCAGCTCCCGGACTGCTGGAGAGACCCAGTACTTC.

J is TRBJ2-7 and V is TRBV7-6, with 10 bases matching TRBD1. The V gene end was trimmed by 6 bases and the J gene end by 8 bases; junction bases not matched to a gene: 7. CDR1 and CDR2 (germline): SGHVS, FNYEAQ. This CDR3 is 13 amino acids long. The CDR3 is CASSRTGGEKQYF. In DNA, the CDR3 is TGTGCCAGCAGTAGGACAGGGGGTGAGAAGCAGTACTTC. Based on the CDR3 plus reference TRBV7-6 and TRBJ2-7, the full variable domain is GAGVSQSPRYKVTKRGQDVALRCDPISGHVSLYWYRQALGQGPEFLTYFNYEAQQDKSGLPNDRFSAERPEGSISTLTIQRTEQRDSAMYRCASSRTGGEKQYFGPGTRLTVT.

The V and J genes are TRBV10-3 and TRBJ2-5; 7 bases match TRBD2. Trimming took 8 bases from V and 5 from J; bases not matched to a gene: 8. This CDR3 spans 13 amino acids. CDR1 and CDR2 (germline): ENHRY, SYGVKD. The CDR3 loop reads CAIAAGASETQYF. CDR3 coding DNA: TGTGCCATCGCGGCGGGAGCTAGTGAGACCCAGTACTTC.

In this sample, this clonotype turned up a few times. V gene TRBV4-2 combines with J gene TRBJ1-6, with D hard to call. This CDR3 has 14 residues. V gave up 3 bases and J gave up 6 bases, with 9 bases separating them. Germline V gene sequence: CDR1 LGHNA, CDR2 YNFKEQ. CDR3 DNA: TGTGCCAGCAGCCAGGGAATTGGTAATTCACCCCTCCACTTT. Its protein product is CASSQGIGNSPLHF.

The rearrangement joins TRBV4-2 to TRBJ1-5, with TRBD1 matching over 7 bases. CDR1 and CDR2 from the germline V gene are LGHNA and YNFKEQ. Unmatched junction bases numbered 5, after V lost 4 bases and J lost 2 bases. The CDR3 has 15 amino acids. CDR3 loop: CASSPSGQGNQPQHF. CDR3 nucleotide sequence: TGTGCCAGCAGCCCATCTGGACAGGGCAATCAGCCCCAGCATTTT.

The chain uses TRBV12-3 or TRBV12-4 and TRBJ1-1; D gene ambiguous. V lost 6 bases and J 1 base, leaving 9 bases between the germline ends. The CDR3 runs to 13 residues. The CDR3 is CASRWTRNTEAFF. The CDR3 bases are TGTGCCAGCAGATGGACCCGGAACACTGAAGCTTTCTTT.

This chain uses TRBV20-1 with TRBJ2-1; D gene ambiguous. Per the germline V gene, CDR1 is DFQATT and CDR2 is SNEGSKA (reference sequence). The CDR3 is 14 residues long. V lost 6 bases and J 2 bases, leaving 14 bases between the germline ends. This chain's CDR3 is CSAPPVNTYNEQFF. CDR3 bases: TGCAGTGCCCCTCCCGTGAATACCTACAATGAGCAGTTCTTC.

This chain links TRBV7-9 with TRBJ2-7, with D perhaps matching TRBD1 or TRBD2 (5 bases each). This CDR3 is 14 amino acids long. Per the germline V gene, CDR1 is SEHNR and CDR2 is FQNEAQ (reference sequence). Trimming left V 3 bases short and J 6 bases short, with 15 bases between. CDR3 DNA sequence: TGTGCCAGCAGCTTTAGTCAAACTGGGGGCGAGCAGTACTTC. Protein sequence: CASSFSQTGGEQYF.

This clonotype was detected only a few times. This rearrangement joins TRBV4-2 to TRBJ2-1, with TRBD1 as a possible D gene (6 bases). The CDR3 sequence is 15 residues long. CDR1 is LGHNA, CDR2 YNFKEQ, per germline. V lost 5 bases to trimming and J lost 4 bases, with 15 bases between them. CDR3 in DNA: TGTGCCAGCAGCTCCGTTTGGGACACGTACAATGAGCAGTTCTTC. Protein product: CASSSVWDTYNEQFF.